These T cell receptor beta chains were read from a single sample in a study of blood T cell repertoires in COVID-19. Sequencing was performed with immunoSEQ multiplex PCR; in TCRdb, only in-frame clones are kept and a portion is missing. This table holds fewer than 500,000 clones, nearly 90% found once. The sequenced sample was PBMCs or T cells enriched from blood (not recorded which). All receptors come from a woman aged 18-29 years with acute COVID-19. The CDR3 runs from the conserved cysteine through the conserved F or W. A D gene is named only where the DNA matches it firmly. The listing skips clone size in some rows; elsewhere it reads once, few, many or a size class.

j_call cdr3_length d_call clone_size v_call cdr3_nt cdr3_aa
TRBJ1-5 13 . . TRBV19 TGTGCCAGTAGTATCGGGGTTTATCAGCCCCAGCATTTT CASSIGVYQPQHF
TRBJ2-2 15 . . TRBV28 TGTGCCAGCAGTTTAAGGTCCAGGATCACCGGGGAGCTGTTTTTT CASSLRSRITGELFF
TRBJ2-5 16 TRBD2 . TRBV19 TGTGCCAGTAGTCCCGCTAGCGGAGAAGATAGGGAGACCCAGTACTTC CASSPASGEDRETQYF
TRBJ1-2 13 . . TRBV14 TGTGCCAGCAGCCAACCTACTAACTATGGCTACACCTTC CASSQPTNYGYTF
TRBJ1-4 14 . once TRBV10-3 TGTGCCATCAGTGAGCCTGGGGGGAATGAAAAACTGTTTTTT CAISEPGGNEKLFF
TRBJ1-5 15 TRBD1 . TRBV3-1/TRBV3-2 TGTGCCAGCAGCGAAGGGACAGGCAACAATCAGCCCCAGCATTTT CASSEGTGNNQPQHF
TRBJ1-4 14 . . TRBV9 TGTGCCAGCAGCGTGGGTCAGGGAAGTGAAAAACTGTTTTTT CASSVGQGSEKLFF
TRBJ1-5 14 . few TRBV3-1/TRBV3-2 TGTGCCAGCAGCCATCCGGGAGTCAATCAGCCCCAGCATTTT CASSHPGVNQPQHF
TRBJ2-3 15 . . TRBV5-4 TGTGCCAGCAGCCTTCGGGGGGCTCTCACAGATACGCAGTATTTT CASSLRGALTDTQYF
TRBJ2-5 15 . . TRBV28 TGTGCCAGTAAATCAGACAGGACCTCCTGGGAGACCCAGTACTTC CASKSDRTSWETQYF
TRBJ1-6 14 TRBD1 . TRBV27 TGTGCCAGCACTCCGGACAGGGTTGGTTCACCCCTCCACTTT CASTPDRVGSPLHF
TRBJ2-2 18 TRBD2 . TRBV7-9 TGTGCCAGCAGCTTAGCGCTAATAGCGGGAGGAATCACCGGGGAGCTGTTTTTT CASSLALIAGGITGELFF
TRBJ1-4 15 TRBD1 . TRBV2 TGTGCCAGCAGAAGACAACAGGGGGCGCGTGAAAAACTGTTTTTT CASRRQQGAREKLFF
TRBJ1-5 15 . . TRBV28 TGTGCCAGCAGTTTATTGGGGGGTGGCAATCAGCCCCAGCATTTT CASSLLGGGNQPQHF
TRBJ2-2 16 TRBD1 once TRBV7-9 TGTGCCAGCAGCAACCGACAGGGGGAGGGCACCGGGGAGCTGTTTTTT CASSNRQGEGTGELFF
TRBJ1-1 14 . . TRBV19 TGTGCCAGTAGTATGGCAGTTGGAGAGACTGAAGCTTTCTTT CASSMAVGETEAFF
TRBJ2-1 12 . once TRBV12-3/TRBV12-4 TGTGCCAGCAGTCCTACTAGCAATGAGCAGTTCTTC CASSPTSNEQFF
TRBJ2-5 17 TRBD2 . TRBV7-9 TGTGCCAGCAGCAGGACTAGCGGGGGTGGGTACCAAGAGACCCAGTACTTC CASSRTSGGGYQETQYF
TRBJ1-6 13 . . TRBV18 TGTGCCAGCTCACCACCGGAGCCTTCACCCCTCCACTTT CASSPPEPSPLHF
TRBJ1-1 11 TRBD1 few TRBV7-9 TGTGCCAGCAGCTCGGACAGGGCCGCTTTCTTT CASSSDRAAFF
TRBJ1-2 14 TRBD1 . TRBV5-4 TGTGCCAGCAGCTTCATGACAGGGAACTATGGCTACACCTTC CASSFMTGNYGYTF
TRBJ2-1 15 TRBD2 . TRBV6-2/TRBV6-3 TGTGCCAGCAGTTGGTGGCTAGCGGGAGAGGGTGAGCAGTTCTTC CASSWWLAGEGEQFF
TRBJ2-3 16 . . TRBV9 TGTGCCAGCAGCGTACTATCAACCCCTAGCACAGATACGCAGTATTTT CASSVLSTPSTDTQYF
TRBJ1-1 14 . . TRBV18 TGTGCCAGCTCACCGCCGCGGGAGGGGACGGAAGCTTTCTTT CASSPPREGTEAFF
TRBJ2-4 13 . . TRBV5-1 TGCGCCAGCAGCTTGGTAGGCGGGAACATTCAGTACTTC CASSLVGGNIQYF
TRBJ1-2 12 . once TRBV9 TGTGCCAGCAGCGTAGCCCAGGGTGGCTACACCTTC CASSVAQGGYTF
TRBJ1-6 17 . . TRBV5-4 TGTGCCAGCAGCTTGGAGTTAGGCAGGTCTTATAATTCACCCCTCCACTTT CASSLELGRSYNSPLHF
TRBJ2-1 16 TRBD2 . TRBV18 TGTGCCAGCTCACCTCGACTAGCGGGAGGGGATAATGAGCAGTTCTTC CASSPRLAGGDNEQFF
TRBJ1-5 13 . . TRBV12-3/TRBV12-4 TGTGCCAGCAGTGTCACAGGCAATCAGCCCCAGCATTTT CASSVTGNQPQHF
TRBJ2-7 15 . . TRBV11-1 TGTGCCAGCAGCTTCATTGCAGGGGTCACCTACGAGCAGTACTTC CASSFIAGVTYEQYF
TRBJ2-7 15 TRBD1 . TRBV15 TGTGCCACCAGCATACCGGGACAGGGGGCTTACGAGCAGTACTTC CATSIPGQGAYEQYF
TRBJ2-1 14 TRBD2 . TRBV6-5 TGTGCCAGCAGTTACCAGCGGGGGGTACATGAGCAGTTCTTC CASSYQRGVHEQFF
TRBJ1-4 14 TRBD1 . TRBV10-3 TGTGCCATCAGTCCCGGGACAGGGGTGGAAAAACTGTTTTTT CAISPGTGVEKLFF
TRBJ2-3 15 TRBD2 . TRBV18 TGTGCCAGCTCACCACCTAGCGGGGCGAGAGATACGCAGTATTTT CASSPPSGARDTQYF
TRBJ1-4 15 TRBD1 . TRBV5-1 TGCGCCAGCAGCCCTCAGACAGGGACGAATGAAAAACTGTTTTTT CASSPQTGTNEKLFF
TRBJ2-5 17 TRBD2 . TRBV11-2 TGTGCCAGCAGCTTAGATGAACTGCGGGAGGGCCGAGAGACCCAGTACTTC CASSLDELREGRETQYF
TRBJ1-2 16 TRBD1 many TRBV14 TGTGCCAGCAGCCAAGAATCGGGACAGGGATGGTATGGCTACACCTTC CASSQESGQGWYGYTF
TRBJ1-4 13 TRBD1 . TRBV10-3 TGTGCCACGGGGACAGGGGAGTTGCAAAAACTGTTTTTT CATGTGELQKLFF
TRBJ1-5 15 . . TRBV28 TGTGCCAGCAGTCCACTAGGGGGAGGGAATCAGCCCCAGCATTTT CASSPLGGGNQPQHF
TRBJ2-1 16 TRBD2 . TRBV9 TGTGCCAGCAGCCCCCGGGCTAGCGGGAGTTTTAATGAGCAGTTCTTC CASSPRASGSFNEQFF
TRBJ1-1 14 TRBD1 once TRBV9 TGTGCCAGCTCTCGGACAGGTCGTCCCACTGAAGCTTTCTTT CASSRTGRPTEAFF
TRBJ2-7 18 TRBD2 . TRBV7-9 TGTGCCAGCAGCCCTCGAGCCGGGACTAGCGGGAGTCGATACGAGCAGTACTTC CASSPRAGTSGSRYEQYF
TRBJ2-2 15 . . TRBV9 TGTGCCAGCAGCCCGCGACAGTTGGGCACCGGGGAGCTGTTTTTT CASSPRQLGTGELFF
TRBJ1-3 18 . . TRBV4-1 TGCGCCAGCAGCCGGACAACTAAGTACCCTCTCTCTGGAAACACCATATATTTT CASSRTTKYPLSGNTIYF
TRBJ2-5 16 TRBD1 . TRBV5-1 TGCGCCAGCAGGGGGTGGGACAGAGATTCCCAAGAGACCCAGTACTTC CASRGWDRDSQETQYF
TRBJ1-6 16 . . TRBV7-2 TGTGCCAGCAGCTTAGGGGCGAGCTCCTATAATTCACCCCTCCACTTT CASSLGASSYNSPLHF
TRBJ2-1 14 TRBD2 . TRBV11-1 TGTGCCAGCAGCTTCCCGACTGGGGGGGATGAGCAGTTCTTC CASSFPTGGDEQFF
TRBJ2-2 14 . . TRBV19 TGTGCCAGTAGTCCGAGGTACAACACCGGGGAGCTGTTTTTT CASSPRYNTGELFF
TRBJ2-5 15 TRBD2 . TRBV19 TGTGCCAGTAGTTTGACAGCGGGGGGGCGTGAGACCCAGTACTTC CASSLTAGGRETQYF
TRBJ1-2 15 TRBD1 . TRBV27 TGTGCCAGCAGTCTAACACAGGGGGCATTAGATGGCTACACCTTC CASSLTQGALDGYTF
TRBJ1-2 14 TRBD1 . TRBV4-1 TGCGCCAGCAGCCAAGGAGACAGGGAATATGGCTACACCTTC CASSQGDREYGYTF
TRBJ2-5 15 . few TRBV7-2 TGTGCCAGCAGCTTAGTTTGGGACAAGGGGGAGACCCAGTACTTC CASSLVWDKGETQYF
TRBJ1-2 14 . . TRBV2 TGTGCCAGCAGTGAACGAACAGGGATCGAGGGCTACACCTTC CASSERTGIEGYTF
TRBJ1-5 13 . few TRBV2 TGTGCCAGCAGGGCACGCAGCAATCAGCCCCAGCATTTT CASRARSNQPQHF
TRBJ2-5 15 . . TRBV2 TGTGCCAGCAGCCAGGGGGGCGCGGACCAAGAGACCCAGTACTTC CASSQGGADQETQYF